The 30 T cell receptor beta chains listed next were all sequenced from one sample in a study of T-cell reconstitution after alpha-beta-depleted transplantation in children. Unique molecular identifiers were built into the TCRbeta library. TCRdb re-derived calls from the PCR reads in MiXCR, one entry per CDR3 protein. This sample has about 250,000 distinct CDR3 sequences; roughly a quarter occur once, and the top ten carry 4% to 5.5%. This specimen was PBMCs, mostly from graft donor cells, taken 360 days after TCRalphabeta/CD19-depleted stem cell transplant. These receptors were collected from a female patient between 2 and 15 years old who had a stem cell transplant for congenital amegakaryocytic thrombocytopenia, so the T cells may come from the graft donor.

For the CDR3, the DNA is TGCGCCAGCAGCCTTGCCGGGACAGGGGCTTACGAGCAGTACTTC. Its protein product is CASSLAGTGAYEQYF. The V and J genes are TRBV4-1 and TRBJ2-7, with 10 bases aligning to TRBD1. V lost 4 bases and J lost 4; bases outside the gene matches: 7. This CDR3 is 15 amino acids long. The germline V gene encodes CDR1 MGHRA and CDR2 YSYEKL.

The chain links TRBV7-8 to TRBJ1-1; D not resolved. Germline V gives CDR1 SGHVS, CDR2 FQNEAQ. There are 17 residues in the CDR3. V dropped 7 bases and J dropped 0 bases, with 21 bases sitting between them. CDR3 in amino acids: CASNKIGKTFMNTEAFF. CDR3 DNA sequence: TGTGCCAGCAACAAAATCGGCAAGACGTTCATGAACACTGAAGCTTTCTTT. The complete variable domain, with remaining parts taken from reference TRBV7-8 and TRBJ1-1, reads GAGVSQSPRYKVAKRGQDVALRCDPISGHVSLFWYQQALGQGPEFLTYFQNEAQLDKSGLPSDRFFAERPEGSVSTLKIQRTQQEDSAVYLCASNKIGKTFMNTEAFFGQGTRLTVV.

A note on this clonotype: Because the CDR3 is missing its conserved closing phenylalanine or tryptophan, this is likely a read error. This chain's CDR3 is CASSPSTGLGKDGYTC. In DNA, the CDR3 is TGTGCCAGCAGCCCCTCCACAGGGTTGGGGAAGGATGGCTACACCTGC. The chain combines TRBV7-2 with TRBJ1-2; perhaps TRBD1 as D (6 bases). The CDR3 totals 16 residues. CDR1 is SGHTA, CDR2 FQGNSA, per germline. The germline V and J ends were trimmed by 5 bases and 6 bases, with 22 bases remaining between them.

This chain joins TRBV11-2 and TRBJ2-5, with D uncertain. CDR1 and CDR2 from the germline V gene are SGHAT and FQNNGV. The CDR3 runs 14 residues. Trimming took off 2 bases at V and 5 bases at J, with 12 bases between the two ends. The CDR3 sequence is CASSLRAVRETQYF. The CDR3 nucleotides read TGTGCCAGCAGCTTAAGGGCAGTTAGGGAGACCCAGTACTTC.

This clonotype was seen only a few times. The J gene is TRBJ2-5, the V gene TRBV7-6, with 10 bases identical to TRBD2. The CDR3 has 15 residues. From germline, CDR1 is SGHVS and CDR2 FNYEAQ. With 3 bases clipped from V and 10 bases from J, the junction kept 11 bases outside the gene matches. In DNA form, the CDR3 reads TGTGCCAGCAGCTTGTCTAGCGGGGGCCCAAGCGTCCAGTACTTC. This translates into CASSLSSGGPSVQYF.

There are a few counts of this clonotype. The chain employs TRBV18 and TRBJ2-1; TRBD1 agrees at 8 bases. The V segment lost 2 bases and the J segment 7 bases; nucleotides outside the gene matches: 13. The CDR3 loop spans 17 amino acids. Germline V CDR1 and CDR2: KGHSH, LQKENI. The CDR3 sequence: CASSPGINRGFRNEQFF. CDR3 nucleotide sequence: TGTGCCAGCTCACCAGGGATCAACAGGGGGTTCAGGAATGAGCAGTTCTTC.

In its sample, this clonotype was seen a few times. The gene calls are TRBV12-3 or TRBV12-4 and TRBJ2-7, with TRBD1 matching 12 bases. The CDR3 is 15 residues long. V dropped 5 bases and J dropped 6; count of bases not matched to a gene: 8. CDR3 region: CASSPRGQGATEQYF. In DNA, the CDR3 is TGTGCCAGCAGTCCCCGGGGACAGGGGGCGACCGAGCAGTACTTC.

The V call is TRBV28, the J call TRBJ2-3, with D tentatively TRBD1 (6 bases). The CDR3 extends over 15 amino acids. Germline V gene lookup returns CDR1 MDHEN and CDR2 SYDVKM. V was cut by 3 bases and J by 4 bases, with 14 bases left in between. The CDR3 DNA sequence: TGTGCCAGCAGTTTGACCGGGACATTGGCAGATACGCAGTATTTT. Translation gives CASSLTGTLADTQYF.

This clonotype was seen a handful of times. The chain links TRBV12-3 or TRBV12-4 to TRBJ2-3, with a weak D call TRBD1 (6 bases). V was cut by 6 bases and J by 2 bases, with 15 bases left in between. The CDR3 runs to 15 residues. The CDR3 coding sequence is TGTGCCAGCAGCCTACAGGGTGAGATCACAGATACGCAGTATTTT. It is translated as CASSLQGEITDTQYF.

Only a few counts were recorded for this clonotype. The chain recombines TRBV28 with TRBJ2-5; 11 bases fit TRBD2. After removal of 8 bases from V and 4 bases from J, the junction contained 6 bases not matched to a gene. Germline lookup yields CDR1 MDHEN and CDR2 SYDVKM. This CDR3 spans 14 amino acids. The CDR3 protein is CASGLAGGRETQYF. The CDR3 DNA is TGTGCCAGCGGCCTAGCGGGGGGAAGAGAGACCCAGTACTTC. The variable domain in full, completed from reference TRBV28 and TRBJ2-5, reads DVKVTQSSRYLVKRTGEKVFLECVQDMDHENMFWYRQDPGLGLRLIYFSYDVKMKEKGDIPEGYSVSREKKERFSLILESASTNQTSMYLCASGLAGGRETQYFGPGTRLLVL.

This chain joins TRBV10-2 and TRBJ2-1, with TRBD2 matching 9 bases. The germline CDR1 and CDR2 sequences are WSHSY and SAAADI. This CDR3 spans 13 amino acids. Trimming took 8 bases from V and 10 from J; bases not matched to a gene: 9. The CDR3 sequence is CASELAGSGEQFF. In nucleotides, the CDR3 is TGCGCCAGCGAGCTAGCGGGGAGTGGAGAGCAGTTCTTC.

This clonotype has just a few counts. V and J are TRBV9 and TRBJ2-5; 9 nucleotides line up with TRBD1. CDR1 is SGDLS and CDR2 is YYNGEE in the germline V gene. After removal of 3 bases from V and 4 bases from J, the junction contained 13 bases not matched to a gene. The CDR3 contains 17 residues. DNA for the CDR3: TGTGCCAGCAGCGGATTACGGGACAGGGTTTCGAGAGAGACCCAGTACTTC. Translated: CASSGLRDRVSRETQYF.

V usage is TRBV6-5 and J usage is TRBJ1-5; no clear D gene. The CDR3 length is 17 residues. Deletions cut 4 bases from V and 0 bases from J, with 16 bases between. The germline V gene encodes CDR1 MNHEY and CDR2 SVGAGI. The CDR3 reads CASSLPSSPNSNQPQHF. CDR3 nucleotides: TGTGCCAGCAGTTTACCCAGCAGCCCTAATAGCAATCAGCCCCAGCATTTT.

The V call is TRBV18, the J call TRBJ2-5; 7 nucleotides align to TRBD2. Germline V gene lookup returns CDR1 KGHSH and CDR2 LQKENI. CDR3 length: 15 amino acids. With 3 bases clipped from V and 5 bases from J, the junction kept 9 bases outside the gene matches. The chain's CDR3 is CASSPSSAGLETQYF. Written as DNA, the CDR3 is TGTGCCAGCTCACCGTCGTCAGCGGGGCTGGAGACCCAGTACTTC.

This clonotype was observed a few times. V gene TRBV5-1 combines with J gene TRBJ1-6, with TRBD1 matching 12 bases. This CDR3 contains 16 residues. V lost 3 bases to trimming and J lost 9 bases; unmatched junction nucleotides: 7. Germline loops: CDR1 SGHRS, CDR2 YFSETQ. The CDR3, as DNA: TGCGCCAGCAGCTCCCGGGACAGGGGGCTTCGTTCACCCCTCCACTTT. Amino acids: CASSSRDRGLRSPLHF.

The chain combines TRBV4-3 with TRBJ2-1; 9 bases are shared with TRBD1. V lost 4 bases, J lost 4 bases, and 5 bases stayed unmatched. This CDR3 contains 15 residues. Germline CDR1 is LGHNA and CDR2 is YSLEER. In nucleotides, the CDR3 is TGCGCCAGCAGCCTCGGGACAGGGCGATACAATGAGCAGTTCTTC. Its translation is CASSLGTGRYNEQFF.

The V and J genes are TRBV2 and TRBJ2-1; tentative D call: TRBD2 (6 bases). Germline CDR1 is SNHLY and CDR2 is FYNNEI. Trimming shortened V by 6 bases and J by 8 bases, and 17 bases separated the two germline ends. This CDR3 has 14 residues. CDR3 residues: CASRPRDFLDEQFF. The CDR3 DNA is TGTGCCAGCAGGCCCCGGGACTTCTTAGATGAGCAGTTCTTC.

This clonotype occurred a few times. The chain couples TRBV5-1 to TRBJ2-3, with unresolved D. This CDR3 is 16 amino acids long. The germline CDR1 and CDR2 sequences are SGHRS and YFSETQ. The V and J ends lost 1 base and 0 bases respectively, with 12 bases between them. In DNA form, the CDR3 reads TGCGCCAGCAGCTTGTTGCAAAAGACTAGCACAGATACGCAGTATTTT. It encodes CASSLLQKTSTDTQYF.

This clonotype was seen a handful of times. The chain uses TRBV28 and TRBJ2-5; D is possibly TRBD1 (6 bases). This CDR3 region has 13 residues. Germline CDR1 and CDR2: MDHEN and SYDVKM. The V gene lost 6 bases and the J gene lost 6 bases, with 14 bases spanning the gap. Here the CDR3 DNA reads TGTGCCAGCAGCTCCCTAGGGGGTCAGACCCAGTACTTC. Translating gives CASSSLGGQTQYF.

This clonotype has only one observation. The rearrangement links TRBV29-1 to TRBJ2-7; the D gene is possibly TRBD1 (6 bases). Germline lookup yields CDR1 SQVTM and CDR2 ANQGSEA. This CDR3 region has 14 residues. Trimming shortened V by 0 bases and J by 3 bases, and 12 bases separated the two germline ends. The DNA for the CDR3 is TGCAGCGTTGAAGATCAGGGCAGGGGCTACGAGCAGTACTTC. Encoded protein: CSVEDQGRGYEQYF.

The chain carries TRBV5-1 and TRBJ2-7, with 9 bases that match TRBD2. CDR3 length: 15 residues. Losses at the gene ends were 0 bases for V and 2 bases for J; bases not matched to a gene: 3. Germline assignment: CDR1 SGHRS and CDR2 YFSETQ. As DNA, the CDR3 is TGCGCCAGCAGCTTGGGACTAGCGGAAACCTACGAGCAGTACTTC. Protein product: CASSLGLAETYEQYF.

This chain's CDR3 is CASSALGGQLLGELFF. CDR3 DNA: TGCGCCAGCAGCGCTCTCGGAGGACAGCTTTTGGGGGAGCTGTTTTTT. This chain connects TRBV5-1 to TRBJ2-2, with D possibly matching TRBD1 (6 bases). Germline V lookup: CDR1 SGHRS, CDR2 YFSETQ. This CDR3 comprises 16 residues. V was trimmed by 4 bases and J by 8 bases, leaving 21 bases between them.

Details on this clonotype: A read error is possible here, since a much larger clone lies one base away. CDR3 region: CASSLMWGGAMRTDTQYF. The DNA for the CDR3 is TGTGCCAGCAGTTTAATGTGGGGCGGGGCCATGAGGACAGATACGCAGTATTTT. The chain employs TRBV12-3 or TRBV12-4 and TRBJ2-3; perhaps TRBD2 as D (6 bases). The CDR3 runs to 18 residues. V gave up 2 bases and J gave up 3 bases, with 21 bases separating them.

The V gene is TRBV29-1, the J gene TRBJ2-2; D uncertain. The CDR3 consists of 13 residues. Trimming took 5 bases from V and 2 from J, leaving 9 bases between them. Per germline, CDR1 SQVTM and CDR2 ANQGSEA. CDR3 in amino acids: CSVRSVNTGELFF. DNA of the CDR3: TGCAGCGTTAGGTCAGTTAACACCGGGGAGCTGTTTTTT.

The chain joins TRBV20-1 to TRBJ2-1; no reliable D call. The CDR3 is 13 amino acids. CDR1 DFQATT and CDR2 SNEGSKA come from the germline V gene (reference sequence). The V end lost 0 bases, the J end lost 6 bases, and 9 bases lay between the germline ends. CDR3 coding DNA: TGCAGTGCTAGAGATCTAGGGCGCAATGAGCAGTTCTTC. Amino acids: CSARDLGRNEQFF.

This clonotype was observed a handful of times. The gene calls are TRBV29-1 and TRBJ1-1; D gene uncertain. From germline, CDR1 is SQVTM and CDR2 ANQGSEA. This CDR3 has 14 amino acids. Deletions cut 6 bases from V and 2 bases from J, with 16 bases between. The CDR3 nucleotides read TGCAGCGTAGGTTCCGAGGACTACAACACTGAAGCTTTCTTT. This gives the protein CSVGSEDYNTEAFF.

V and J are TRBV20-1 and TRBJ1-2; D remains ambiguous. The germline V gene encodes CDR1 DFQATT and CDR2 SNEGSKA (reference sequence). Trimming cost V 3 bases and J 0 bases, with 11 bases left between them. The CDR3 runs to 14 residues. The CDR3 bases are TGCAGTGCTAGTATCGAACAGTCTAACTATGGCTACACCTTC. Residues: CSASIEQSNYGYTF.

This clonotype was picked up a small number of times. The gene calls are TRBV5-1 and TRBJ1-1; D is uncertain. The CDR3 contains 14 residues. V shed 3 bases and J shed 0 bases, with 9 bases lying between them. The germline CDR1 and CDR2 sequences are SGHRS and YFSETQ. CDR3 nucleotides: TGCGCCAGCAGCTCACAAGCAATGAACACTGAAGCTTTCTTT. It translates to CASSSQAMNTEAFF.

This clonotype was picked up a small number of times. The chain links TRBV5-5 to TRBJ1-1; D gene unclear. CDR3 length equals 15 residues. Germline CDR1 and CDR2: SGHKS and YYEKEE (reference sequence). V was trimmed by 1 base and J by 2 bases, leaving 12 bases between them. The CDR3 spells CASSLTSLENTEAFF. The DNA of the CDR3 is TGTGCCAGCAGCTTGACGTCGTTAGAAAACACTGAAGCTTTCTTT.

This clonotype was picked up a small number of times. V and J are TRBV20-1 and TRBJ2-4; 8 nucleotides match TRBD1. V was clipped by 5 bases and J by 1 base; unmatched bases: 1. CDR3 length: 13 amino acids. The V gene's germline CDR1 is DFQATT and CDR2 SNEGSKA (reference sequence). CDR3 loop: CSAYRGAKNIQYF. The CDR3 nucleotides are TGCAGTGCTTACAGGGGGGCCAAAAACATTCAGTACTTC.